This T cell receptor (beta chain) emerged from a study of shared clonotypes between healthy human individuals. Repertoires were generated with immunoSEQ multiplex PCR, while TCRdb's copy carries only in-frame clones and drops some. The data show roughly 1,800,000 clones, about 95% seen once. Naive CD8 cells lacked CD45RO, underwent positive selection for CCR7 and left out terminally differentiated effector memory CD45RA+ cells. Those who donated were healthy HIV-negative adults, with no recent acute infections or vaccinations reported. This CDR3 has 14 amino acids. CDR1 is SGHVS, CDR2 FQNEAQ, per germline. V was trimmed by 8 bases and J by 3 bases, leaving 16 bases between them.

Input material: naive CD8+ T cells sorted from blood. This TCR came from a man younger than 35 in good health. The chain employs TRBV7-8 and TRBJ1-2; D perhaps matches TRBD1 (5 bases). DNA of the CDR3: TGTGCCAGCGGGACCGGGAGCGTGGACTATGGCTACACCTTC. Amino acids: CASGTGSVDYGYTF.